These 4 T cell receptor beta chains originate from one sample sequenced in a study of radiotherapy plus CTLA-4 blockade in lung cancer. This table comes from immunoSEQ multiplex PCR, and its TCRdb copy is limited to in-frame clones, with some not included. In the table there are more than 50,000 clones, approximately 79% of which are singletons. Source: peripheral blood, taken from a patient treated with radiotherapy plus ipilimumab. The receptor set was obtained from a human donor with non-small cell lung cancer who had a complete response to radiotherapy plus ipilimumab.

V is TRBV7-3 and J is TRBJ2-7, with D possibly being TRBD1 (6 bases). The CDR3 extends over 13 amino acids. Germline lookup yields CDR1 SGHTA and CDR2 FQGTGA. The V and J ends lost 4 bases and 6 bases respectively, with 13 bases between them. The DNA for the CDR3 is TGTGCCAGCAGCTCGGACAGTGTGGGCGAGCAGTACTTC. The encoded protein is CASSSDSVGEQYF. The whole variable domain, remainder taken from reference TRBV7-3 and TRBJ2-7, is GAGVSQTPSNKVTEKGKYVELRCDPISGHTALYWYRQSLGQGPEFLIYFQGTGAADDSGLPNDRFFAVRPEGSVSTLKIQRTERGDSAVYLCASSSDSVGEQYFGPGTRLTVT.

The chain carries TRBV5-1 and TRBJ1-2, with 7 bases lining up with TRBD1. Germline V gene sequence: CDR1 SGHRS, CDR2 YFSETQ. The CDR3 is 13 amino acids. V lost 4 bases, J lost 8 bases, and 8 bases stayed unmatched. This CDR3 reads CASSETGIRGYTF. The CDR3 DNA sequence: TGCGCCAGCAGCGAGACAGGGATAAGAGGCTACACCTTC.

The V call is TRBV21-1, the J call TRBJ2-3; the D call in the table, TRBD2, was not verified against the DNA. TRBV21-1 represents a pseudogene. This CDR3 has 18 residues. The CDR3, as DNA: TGTGCCAGCAGCAAAGATGAACTTAGCGGCCCCTGGCCAGATACGCAGTATTTT. Translating it yields CASSKDELSGPWPDTQYF.

This chain connects TRBV12-5 to TRBJ2-1; D perhaps matches TRBD1 (7 bases). The CDR3 consists of 14 residues. V was cut by 9 bases and J by 1 base, with 13 bases left in between. In germline, CDR1 is LGHNT, CDR2 FRNRAP. The CDR3 loop reads CASQGGGSYNEQFF. The CDR3 bases are TGTGCTAGCCAGGGGGGCGGTTCCTACAATGAGCAGTTCTTC.